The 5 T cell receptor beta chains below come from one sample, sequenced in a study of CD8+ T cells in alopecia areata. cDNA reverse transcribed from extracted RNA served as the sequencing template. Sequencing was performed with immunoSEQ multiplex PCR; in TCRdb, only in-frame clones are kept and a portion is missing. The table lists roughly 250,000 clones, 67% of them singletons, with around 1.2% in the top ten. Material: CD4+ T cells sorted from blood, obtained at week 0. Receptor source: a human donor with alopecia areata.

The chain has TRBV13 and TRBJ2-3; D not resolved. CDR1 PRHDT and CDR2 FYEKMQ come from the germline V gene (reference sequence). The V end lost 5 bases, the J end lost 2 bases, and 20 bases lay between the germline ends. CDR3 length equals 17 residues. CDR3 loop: CASSRNFDDKNTDTQYF. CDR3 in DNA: TGTGCCAGCAGCCGTAATTTTGACGACAAAAACACAGATACGCAGTATTTT.

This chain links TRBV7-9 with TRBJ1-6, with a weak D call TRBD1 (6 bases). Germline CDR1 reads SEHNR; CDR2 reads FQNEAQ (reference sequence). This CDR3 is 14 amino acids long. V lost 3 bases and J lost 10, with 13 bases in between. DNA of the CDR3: TGTGCCAGCAGCTTCCAGGGGATATTGTCACCCCTCCACTTT. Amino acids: CASSFQGILSPLHF.

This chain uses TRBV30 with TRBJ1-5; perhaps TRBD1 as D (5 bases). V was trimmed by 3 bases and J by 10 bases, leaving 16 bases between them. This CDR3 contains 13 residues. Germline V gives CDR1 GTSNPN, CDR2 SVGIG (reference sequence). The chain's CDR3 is CAWSGGRDSPQHF. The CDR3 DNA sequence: TGTGCCTGGAGCGGGGGGAGGGATTCTCCCCAGCATTTT.

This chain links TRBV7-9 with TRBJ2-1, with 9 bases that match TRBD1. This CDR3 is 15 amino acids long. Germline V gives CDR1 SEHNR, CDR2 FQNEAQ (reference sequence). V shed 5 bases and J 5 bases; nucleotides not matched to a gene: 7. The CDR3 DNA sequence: TGTGCCAGCAGCCACACAGGGGGCCCCGACAATGAGCAGTTCTTC. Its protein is CASSHTGGPDNEQFF. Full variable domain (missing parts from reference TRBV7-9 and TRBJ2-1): DTGVSQNPRHKITKRGQNVTFRCDPISEHNRLYWYRQTLGQGPEFLTYFQNEAQLEKSRLLSDRFSAERPKGSFSTLEIQRTEQGDSAMYLCASSHTGGPDNEQFFGPGTRLTVL.

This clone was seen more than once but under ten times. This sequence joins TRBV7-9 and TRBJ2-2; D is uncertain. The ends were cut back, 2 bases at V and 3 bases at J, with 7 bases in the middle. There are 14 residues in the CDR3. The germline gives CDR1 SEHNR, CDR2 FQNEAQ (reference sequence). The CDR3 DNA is TGTGCCAGCAGCTTAATCAGCTACACCGGGGAGCTGTTTTTT. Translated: CASSLISYTGELFF.